The rows below give T cell receptor beta chains drawn from one sample of a study of blood T cell repertoires in COVID-19. Sequencing used immunoSEQ multiplex PCR; TCRdb keeps in-frame clones, though not all of them. The sample holds a few hundred thousand clones, almost 85% seen once. The sequencing sample was made of peripheral blood. The receptors derive from a human donor in a cohort sampled during active COVID-19. The CDR3 runs from the conserved cysteine through the conserved F or W. D genes are given only for firm matches. A clone size is listed for some rows: how often the clone was seen (once, few, many), or a class if it is expanded.

d_call	v_call	clone_size	j_call	cdr3_aa	cdr3_nt
NA	TRBV2	NA	TRBJ2-7	CASSEQNYEQYF	TGTGCCAGCAGTGAACAGAACTACGAGCAGTACTTC
NA	TRBV6-5	NA	TRBJ1-2	CASSGKSGVKDGYTF	TGTGCCAGCAGCGGGAAGTCCGGGGTGAAGGATGGCTACACCTTC
NA	TRBV9	few	TRBJ2-2	CASSATVTGELFF	TGTGCCAGCAGCGCCACAGTTACCGGGGAGCTGTTTTTT
TRBD1	TRBV12-5	NA	TRBJ2-7	CASAAGTGGISEQYF	TGTGCTAGTGCCGCCGGGACAGGGGGGATTAGCGAGCAGTACTTC
NA	TRBV5-1	NA	TRBJ1-5	CASSPTGPYSNQPQHF	TGCGCCAGCAGCCCTACAGGGCCGTATAGCAATCAGCCCCAGCATTTT
TRBD2	TRBV24-1	NA	TRBJ2-3	CATSDTTSGGLDTQYF	TGTGCCACCAGTGACACGACTAGCGGGGGTCTGGATACGCAGTATTTT
NA	TRBV2	NA	TRBJ1-5	CASSEVRGSNQPQHF	TGTGCCAGCAGTGAAGTGCGCGGGAGCAATCAGCCCCAGCATTTT
NA	TRBV27	NA	TRBJ1-1	CASSLDWNTEAFF	TGTGCCAGCAGTTTAGACTGGAACACTGAAGCTTTCTTT
NA	TRBV5-4	NA	TRBJ2-5	CASSLGGTQYF	TGTGCCAGCAGCTTAGGGGGTACCCAGTACTTC
NA	TRBV2	NA	TRBJ2-7	CASVRTENEQYF	TGTGCCAGCGTAAGGACAGAAAACGAGCAGTACTTC
TRBD1	TRBV27	NA	TRBJ1-2	CASSNRSNRGYGYTF	TGTGCCAGTTCTAATCGGTCCAACAGGGGATATGGCTACACCTTC
TRBD1	TRBV9	NA	TRBJ1-2	CASSVGQADNYGYTF	TGTGCCAGCAGCGTGGGACAGGCCGACAACTATGGCTACACCTTC
NA	TRBV7-3	NA	TRBJ1-6	CASSLKRGYSPLHF	TGTGCCAGCAGCTTAAAACGGGGTTATTCACCCCTCCACTTT
NA	TRBV24-1	NA	TRBJ1-2	CATSDPLRGTNYGYTF	TGTGCCACCAGTGACCCGTTGCGGGGTACTAACTATGGCTACACCTTC
NA	TRBV5-1	NA	TRBJ2-3	CASQGDTQYF	TGCGCCAGCCAGGGAGATACGCAGTATTTT
TRBD1	TRBV7-9	NA	TRBJ1-2	CASSFNGQGGYTF	TGTGCCAGCAGCTTTAATGGACAGGGCGGCTACACCTTC
NA	TRBV6-6	NA	TRBJ2-3	CASSYELAQYF	TGTGCCAGCAGTTATGAATTAGCGCAGTATTTT
NA	TRBV20-1	NA	TRBJ2-5	CSASKGGETQYF	TGCAGTGCTAGTAAGGGCGGGGAGACCCAGTACTTC
NA	TRBV6-5	few	TRBJ1-1	CASSHEGGWTEAFF	TGTGCCAGCAGTCACGAAGGGGGATGGACTGAAGCTTTCTTT
NA	TRBV5-6	once	TRBJ1-2	CASSPMGGVANYGYTF	TGTGCCAGCAGCCCAATGGGAGGGGTTGCCAACTATGGCTACACCTTC
NA	TRBV21-1	NA	TRBJ2-7	CASSKVFTWGTGVYEQYF	TGTGCCAGCAGCAAAGTCTTCACCTGGGGGACAGGGGTGTACGAGCAGTACTTC
NA	TRBV7-9	few	TRBJ1-2	CASSLGAGAYGYTF	TGTGCCAGCAGCTTAGGGGCAGGGGCCTATGGCTACACCTTC
NA	TRBV15	NA	TRBJ1-4	CATSREVLGGHATNEKLFF	TGTGCCACCAGCAGAGAAGTCTTGGGAGGGCATGCAACTAATGAAAAACTGTTTTTT
TRBD1	TRBV5-1	NA	TRBJ1-3	CASSHGQDGNTIYF	TGCGCCAGCAGCCATGGACAGGATGGAAACACCATATATTTT
NA	TRBV9	NA	TRBJ1-1	CASSVAGYLNTEAFF	TGTGCCAGCAGCGTAGCGGGGTACCTGAACACTGAAGCTTTCTTT
NA	TRBV25-1	NA	TRBJ1-1	CASSGRDKMNTEAFF	TGTGCCAGCAGTGGCCGGGACAAAATGAACACTGAAGCTTTCTTT
TRBD1	TRBV5-8	NA	TRBJ1-4	CASSPGQVNEKLFF	TGTGCCAGCAGCCCAGGACAGGTCAATGAAAAACTGTTTTTT
NA	TRBV5-1	NA	TRBJ2-2	CASSLVSRGTGELFF	TGCGCCAGCAGCTTGGTGAGCCGGGGAACCGGGGAGCTGTTTTTT